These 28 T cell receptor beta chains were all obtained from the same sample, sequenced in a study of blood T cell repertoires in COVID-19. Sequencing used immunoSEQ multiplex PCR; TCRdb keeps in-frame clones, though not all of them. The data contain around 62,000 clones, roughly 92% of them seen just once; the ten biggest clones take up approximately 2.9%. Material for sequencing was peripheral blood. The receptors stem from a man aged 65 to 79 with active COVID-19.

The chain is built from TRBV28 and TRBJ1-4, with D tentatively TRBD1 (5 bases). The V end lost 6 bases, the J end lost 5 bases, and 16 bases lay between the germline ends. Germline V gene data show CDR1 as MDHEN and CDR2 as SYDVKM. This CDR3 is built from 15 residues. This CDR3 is CASRPSAGGNEKLFF. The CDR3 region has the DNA TGTGCCAGCAGACCAAGCGCGGGGGGGAATGAAAAACTGTTTTTT. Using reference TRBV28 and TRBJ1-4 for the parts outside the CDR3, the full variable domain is DVKVTQSSRYLVKRTGEKVFLECVQDMDHENMFWYRQDPGLGLRLIYFSYDVKMKEKGDIPEGYSVSREKKERFSLILESASTNQTSMYLCASRPSAGGNEKLFFGSGTQLSVL.

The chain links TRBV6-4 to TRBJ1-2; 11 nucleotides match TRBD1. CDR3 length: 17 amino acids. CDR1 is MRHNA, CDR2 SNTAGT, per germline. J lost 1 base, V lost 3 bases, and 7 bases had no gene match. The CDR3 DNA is TGTGCCAGCAGTGAAAGGGACAGGGGGAAATTTAACTATGGCTACACCTTC. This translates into CASSERDRGKFNYGYTF.

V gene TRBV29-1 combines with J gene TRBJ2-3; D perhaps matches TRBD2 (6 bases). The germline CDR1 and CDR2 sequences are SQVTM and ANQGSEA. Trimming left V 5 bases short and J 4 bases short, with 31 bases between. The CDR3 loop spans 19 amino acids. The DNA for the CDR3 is TGCAGCGTTCTTGAGCGTTCCGGGAATATGTTGGGGGGATCAGATACGCAGTATTTT. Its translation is CSVLERSGNMLGGSDTQYF.

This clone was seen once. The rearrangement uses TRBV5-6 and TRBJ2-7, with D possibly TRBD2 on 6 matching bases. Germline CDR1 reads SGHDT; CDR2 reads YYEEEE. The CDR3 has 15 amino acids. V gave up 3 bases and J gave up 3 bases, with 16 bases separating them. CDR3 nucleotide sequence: TGTGCCAGCAGCTCTGGCCCCGGGGGTGGCTACGAGCAGTACTTC. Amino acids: CASSSGPGGGYEQYF.

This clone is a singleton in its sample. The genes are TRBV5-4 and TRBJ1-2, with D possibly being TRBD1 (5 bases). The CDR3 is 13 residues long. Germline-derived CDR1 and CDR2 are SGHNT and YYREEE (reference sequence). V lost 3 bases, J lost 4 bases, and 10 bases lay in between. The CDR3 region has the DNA TGTGCCAGCAGCTCAACAGGATCCTATGGCTACACCTTC. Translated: CASSSTGSYGYTF.

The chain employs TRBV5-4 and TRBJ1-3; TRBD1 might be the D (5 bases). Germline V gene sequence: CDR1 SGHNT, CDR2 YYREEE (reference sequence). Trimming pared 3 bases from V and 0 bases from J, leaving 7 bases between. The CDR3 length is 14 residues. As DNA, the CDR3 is TGTGCCAGCAGCTCAGGGTTCTCTGGAAACACCATATATTTT. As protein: CASSSGFSGNTIYF.

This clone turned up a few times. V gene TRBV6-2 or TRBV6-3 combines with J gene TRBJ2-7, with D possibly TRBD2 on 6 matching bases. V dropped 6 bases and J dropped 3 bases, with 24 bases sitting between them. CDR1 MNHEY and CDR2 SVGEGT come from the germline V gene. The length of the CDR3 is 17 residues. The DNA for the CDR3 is TGTGCCAGCAGCCGACTAGGACTCAAACACTCATACTACGAGCAGTACTTC. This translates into CASSRLGLKHSYYEQYF.

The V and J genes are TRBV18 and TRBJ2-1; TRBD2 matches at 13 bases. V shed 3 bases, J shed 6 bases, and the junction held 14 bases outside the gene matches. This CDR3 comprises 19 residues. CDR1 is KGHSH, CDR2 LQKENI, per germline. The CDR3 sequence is CASSPQLAGGPNSINEQFF. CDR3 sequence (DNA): TGTGCCAGCTCACCCCAACTAGCGGGGGGGCCTAATAGTATCAATGAGCAGTTCTTC.

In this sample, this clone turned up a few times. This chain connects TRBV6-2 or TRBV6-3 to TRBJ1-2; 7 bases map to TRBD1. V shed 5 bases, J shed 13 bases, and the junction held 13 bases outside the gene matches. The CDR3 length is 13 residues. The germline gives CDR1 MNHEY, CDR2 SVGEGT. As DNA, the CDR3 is TGTGCCAGCAGTAAGGGCCCGACAGGGCTTTTCACCTTC. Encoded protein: CASSKGPTGLFTF.

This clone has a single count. The CDR3 nucleotides read TGTGCCAGCTCACCGGGCGGGGTCTACGAGCAGTACTTC. Amino acid sequence: CASSPGGVYEQYF. The chain carries TRBV18 and TRBJ2-7, with D maybe TRBD2 (6 bases). In germline, CDR1 is KGHSH, CDR2 LQKENI. V shed 3 bases and J shed 3 bases, with 9 bases lying between them. The CDR3 is 13 residues long.

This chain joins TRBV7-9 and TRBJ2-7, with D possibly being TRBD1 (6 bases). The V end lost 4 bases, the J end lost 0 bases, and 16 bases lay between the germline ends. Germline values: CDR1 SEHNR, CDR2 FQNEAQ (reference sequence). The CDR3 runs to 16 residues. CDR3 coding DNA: TGTGCCAGCAGCTCCCGAGGGCAGGACAGCTCCTACGAGCAGTACTTC. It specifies CASSSRGQDSSYEQYF.

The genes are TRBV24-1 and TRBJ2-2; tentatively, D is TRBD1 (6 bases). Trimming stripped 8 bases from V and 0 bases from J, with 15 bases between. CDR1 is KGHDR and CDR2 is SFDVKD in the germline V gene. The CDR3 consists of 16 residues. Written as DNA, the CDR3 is TGTGCCACCATGGGCCGGACAGCCGCGAACACCGGGGAGCTGTTTTTT. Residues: CATMGRTAANTGELFF.

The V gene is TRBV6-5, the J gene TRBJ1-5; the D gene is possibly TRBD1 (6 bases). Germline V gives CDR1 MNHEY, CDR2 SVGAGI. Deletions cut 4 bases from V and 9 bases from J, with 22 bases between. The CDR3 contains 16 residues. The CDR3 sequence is CASSSLGGANLGPQHF. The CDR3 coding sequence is TGTGCCAGCAGTTCTCTTGGGGGGGCAAATTTGGGGCCCCAGCATTTT.

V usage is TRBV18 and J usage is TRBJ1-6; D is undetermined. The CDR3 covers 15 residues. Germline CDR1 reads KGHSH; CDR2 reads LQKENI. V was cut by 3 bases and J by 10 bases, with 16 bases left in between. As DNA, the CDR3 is TGTGCCAGCTCACCCCGGCCCCCGGACTTATCACCCCTCCACTTT. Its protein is CASSPRPPDLSPLHF.

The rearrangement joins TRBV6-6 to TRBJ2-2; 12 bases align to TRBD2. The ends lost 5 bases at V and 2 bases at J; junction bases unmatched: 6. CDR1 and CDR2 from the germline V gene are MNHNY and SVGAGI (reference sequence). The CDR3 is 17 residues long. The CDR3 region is CASSRPSGGDNTGELFF. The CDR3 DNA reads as TGTGCCAGCAGTCGGCCTAGCGGGGGGGATAACACCGGGGAGCTGTTTTTT.

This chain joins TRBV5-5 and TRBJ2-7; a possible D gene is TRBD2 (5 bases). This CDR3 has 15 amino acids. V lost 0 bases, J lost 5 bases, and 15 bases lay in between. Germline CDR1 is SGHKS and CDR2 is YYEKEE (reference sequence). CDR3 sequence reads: CASSLGPGLRDEQYF. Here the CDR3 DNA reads TGTGCCAGCAGCTTGGGCCCCGGGCTGAGGGACGAGCAGTACTTC.

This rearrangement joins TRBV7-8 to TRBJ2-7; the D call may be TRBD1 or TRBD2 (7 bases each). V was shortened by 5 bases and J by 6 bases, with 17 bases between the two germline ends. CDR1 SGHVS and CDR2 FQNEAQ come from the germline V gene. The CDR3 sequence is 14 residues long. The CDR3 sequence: CASSQGGARGEQYF. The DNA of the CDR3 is TGTGCCAGCAGCCAGGGGGGGGCTCGAGGCGAGCAGTACTTC.

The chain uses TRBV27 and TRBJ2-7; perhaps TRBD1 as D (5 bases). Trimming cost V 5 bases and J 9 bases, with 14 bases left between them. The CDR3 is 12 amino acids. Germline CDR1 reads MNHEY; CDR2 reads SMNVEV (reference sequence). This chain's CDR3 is CASSPLQGGQYF. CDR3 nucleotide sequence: TGTGCCAGCAGTCCCCTCCAGGGTGGGCAGTACTTC.

The CDR3 protein is CASSEQGASSYNSPLHF. Written as DNA, the CDR3 is TGTGCCAGCAGTGAACAGGGGGCGAGCTCCTATAATTCACCCCTCCACTTT. The chain recombines TRBV6-1 with TRBJ1-6; 8 positions match TRBD1. The CDR3 contains 17 residues. Germline values: CDR1 MNHNS, CDR2 SASEGT. With 2 bases clipped from V and 0 bases from J, the junction kept 3 bases outside the gene matches.

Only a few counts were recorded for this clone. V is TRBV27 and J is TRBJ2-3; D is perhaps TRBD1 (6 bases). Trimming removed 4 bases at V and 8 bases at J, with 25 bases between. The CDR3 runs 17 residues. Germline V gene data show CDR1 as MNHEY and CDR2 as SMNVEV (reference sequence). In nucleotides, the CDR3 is TGTGCCAGCAGTTCACCGGGACAAATGACGCGCGGAGCTACGCAGTATTTT. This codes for CASSSPGQMTRGATQYF.

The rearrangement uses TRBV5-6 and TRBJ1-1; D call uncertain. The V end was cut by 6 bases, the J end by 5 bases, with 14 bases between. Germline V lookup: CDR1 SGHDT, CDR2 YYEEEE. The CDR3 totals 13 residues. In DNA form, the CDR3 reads TGTGCCAGCAACCCGAGGGCTGTGACTGAAGCTTTCTTT. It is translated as CASNPRAVTEAFF.

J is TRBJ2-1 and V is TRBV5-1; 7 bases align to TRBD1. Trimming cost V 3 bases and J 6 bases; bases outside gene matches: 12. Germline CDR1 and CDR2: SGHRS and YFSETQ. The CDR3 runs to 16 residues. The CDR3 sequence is CASSSTTGFSGNEQFF. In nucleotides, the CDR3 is TGCGCCAGCAGCTCGACGACAGGGTTTTCGGGCAATGAGCAGTTCTTC.

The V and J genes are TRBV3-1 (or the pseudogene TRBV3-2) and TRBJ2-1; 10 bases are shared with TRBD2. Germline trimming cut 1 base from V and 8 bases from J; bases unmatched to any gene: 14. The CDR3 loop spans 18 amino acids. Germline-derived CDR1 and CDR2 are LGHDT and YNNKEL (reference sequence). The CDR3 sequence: CASSQGFRASGGEDEQFF. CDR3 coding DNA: TGTGCCAGCAGCCAAGGGTTCCGCGCTAGCGGGGGTGAGGATGAGCAGTTCTTC.

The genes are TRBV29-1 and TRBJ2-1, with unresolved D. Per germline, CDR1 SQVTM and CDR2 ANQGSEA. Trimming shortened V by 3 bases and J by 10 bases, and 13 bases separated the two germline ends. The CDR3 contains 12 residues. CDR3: CSVESHYSEQFF. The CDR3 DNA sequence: TGCAGCGTTGAGTCACACTATTCCGAGCAGTTCTTC.

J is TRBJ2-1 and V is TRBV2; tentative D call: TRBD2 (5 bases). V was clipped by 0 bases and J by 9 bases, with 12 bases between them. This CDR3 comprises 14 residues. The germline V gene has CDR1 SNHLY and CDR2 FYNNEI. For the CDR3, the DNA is TGTGCCAGCAGTGAAGCGCTTCGGGGTATTGAGCAGTTCTTC. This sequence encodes CASSEALRGIEQFF.

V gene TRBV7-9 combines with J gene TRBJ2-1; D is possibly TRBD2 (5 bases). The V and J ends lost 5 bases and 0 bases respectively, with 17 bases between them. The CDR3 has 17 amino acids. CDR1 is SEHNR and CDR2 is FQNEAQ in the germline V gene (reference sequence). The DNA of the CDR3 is TGTGCCAGCAGCCCCCGAGGAGCGGCGAGCTCCTACAATGAGCAGTTCTTC. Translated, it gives CASSPRGAASSYNEQFF. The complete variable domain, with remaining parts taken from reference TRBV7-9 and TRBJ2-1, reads DTGVSQNPRHKITKRGQNVTFRCDPISEHNRLYWYRQTLGQGPEFLTYFQNEAQLEKSRLLSDRFSAERPKGSFSTLEIQRTEQGDSAMYLCASSPRGAASSYNEQFFGPGTRLTVL.

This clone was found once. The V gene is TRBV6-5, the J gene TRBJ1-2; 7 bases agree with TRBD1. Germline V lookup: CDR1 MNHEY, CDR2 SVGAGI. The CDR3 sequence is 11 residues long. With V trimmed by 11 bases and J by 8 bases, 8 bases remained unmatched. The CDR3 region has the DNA TGTGCCGCCAGGGGGGTCTACGGCTACACCTTC. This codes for CAARGVYGYTF.

Here the CDR3 DNA reads TGTGCCAGCAGCCAAGATTATTTAAACGGGGGAATCGACAATGAGCAGTTCTTC. It translates to CASSQDYLNGGIDNEQFF. This chain joins TRBV3-1 (or the pseudogene TRBV3-2) and TRBJ2-1, with TRBD2 as a possible D gene (6 bases). This CDR3 comprises 18 residues. The V gene lost 0 bases and the J gene lost 5 bases, with 20 bases spanning the gap. CDR1 is LGHDT and CDR2 is YNNKEL in the germline V gene (reference sequence).